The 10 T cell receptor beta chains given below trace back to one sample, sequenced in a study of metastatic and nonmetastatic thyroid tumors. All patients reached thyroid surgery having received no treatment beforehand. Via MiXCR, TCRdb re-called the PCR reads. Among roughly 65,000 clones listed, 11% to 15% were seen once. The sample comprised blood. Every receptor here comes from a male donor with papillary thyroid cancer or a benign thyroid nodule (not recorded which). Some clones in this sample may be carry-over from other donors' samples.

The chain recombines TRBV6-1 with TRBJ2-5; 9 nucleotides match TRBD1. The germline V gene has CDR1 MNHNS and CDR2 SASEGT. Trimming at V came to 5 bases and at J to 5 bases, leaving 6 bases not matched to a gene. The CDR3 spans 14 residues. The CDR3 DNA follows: TGTGCCAGCAGTTTGACAGGGGGGTTGGAGACCCAGTACTTC. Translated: CASSLTGGLETQYF.

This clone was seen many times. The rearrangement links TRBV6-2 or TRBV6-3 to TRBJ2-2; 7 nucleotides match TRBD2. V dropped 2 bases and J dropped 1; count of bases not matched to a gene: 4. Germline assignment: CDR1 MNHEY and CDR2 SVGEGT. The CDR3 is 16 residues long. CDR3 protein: CASSYGSSGNTGELFF. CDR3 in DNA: TGTGCCAGCAGTTACGGTTCTAGCGGGAACACCGGGGAGCTGTTTTTT.

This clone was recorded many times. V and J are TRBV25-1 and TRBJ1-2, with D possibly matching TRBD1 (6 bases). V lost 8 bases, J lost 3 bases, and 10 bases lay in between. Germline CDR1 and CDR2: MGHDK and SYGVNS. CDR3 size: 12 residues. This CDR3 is CASRGTHYGYTF. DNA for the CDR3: TGTGCCAGCCGAGGGACACACTATGGCTACACCTTC.

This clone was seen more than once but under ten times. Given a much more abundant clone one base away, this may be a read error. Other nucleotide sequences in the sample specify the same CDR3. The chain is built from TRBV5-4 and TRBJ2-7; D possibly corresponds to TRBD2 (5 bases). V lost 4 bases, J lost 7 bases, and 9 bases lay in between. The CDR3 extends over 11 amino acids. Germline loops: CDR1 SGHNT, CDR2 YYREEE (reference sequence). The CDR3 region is CASSELGEQYV. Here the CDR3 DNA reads TGTGCCAGCAGCGAACTAGGAGAGCAGTACGTC.

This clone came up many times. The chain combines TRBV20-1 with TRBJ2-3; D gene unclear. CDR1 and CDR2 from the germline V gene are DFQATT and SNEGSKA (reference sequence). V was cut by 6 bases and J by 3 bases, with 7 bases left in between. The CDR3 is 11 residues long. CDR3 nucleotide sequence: TGCAGTGCGCAAAGGACAGATACGCAGTATTTT. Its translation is CSAQRTDTQYF.

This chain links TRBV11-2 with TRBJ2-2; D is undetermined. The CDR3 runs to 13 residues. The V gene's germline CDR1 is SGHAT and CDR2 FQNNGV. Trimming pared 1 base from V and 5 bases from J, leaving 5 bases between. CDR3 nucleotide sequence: TGTGCCAGCAGCTTAGTCCCGACCGGGGAGCTGTTTTTT. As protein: CASSLVPTGELFF.

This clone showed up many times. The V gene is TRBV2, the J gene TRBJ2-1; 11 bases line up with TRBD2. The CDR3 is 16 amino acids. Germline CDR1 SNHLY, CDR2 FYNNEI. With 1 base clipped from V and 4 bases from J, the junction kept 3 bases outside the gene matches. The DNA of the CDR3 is TGTGCCAGCAGTGAAGGGCTAGCGGGGGGTTACAATGAGCAGTTCTTC. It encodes CASSEGLAGGYNEQFF.

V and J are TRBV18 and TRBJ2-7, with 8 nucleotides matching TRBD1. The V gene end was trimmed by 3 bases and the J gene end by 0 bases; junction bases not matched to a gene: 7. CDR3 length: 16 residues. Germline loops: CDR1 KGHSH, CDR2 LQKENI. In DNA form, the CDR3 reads TGTGCCAGCTCACCCCGACAGGGGCTGAGCTCCTACGAGCAGTACTTC. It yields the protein CASSPRQGLSSYEQYF.

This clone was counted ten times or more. This CDR3 reads CASSIGGEGNEQFF. As DNA, the CDR3 is TGTGCCAGTAGTATAGGGGGGGAGGGAAATGAGCAGTTCTTC. The rearrangement uses TRBV19 and TRBJ2-1, with TRBD2 matching over 7 bases. The length of the CDR3 is 14 residues. The germline V gene encodes CDR1 LNHDA and CDR2 SQIVND (reference sequence). Trimming removed 1 base from V and 7 bases from J; junction bases left unmatched: 4.

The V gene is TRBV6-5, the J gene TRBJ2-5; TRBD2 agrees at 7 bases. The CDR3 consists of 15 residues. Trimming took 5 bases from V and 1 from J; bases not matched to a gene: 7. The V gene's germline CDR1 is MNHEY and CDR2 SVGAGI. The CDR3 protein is CASSHLGGGQETQYF. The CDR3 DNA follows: TGTGCCAGCAGTCACCTCGGCGGGGGCCAAGAGACCCAGTACTTC.